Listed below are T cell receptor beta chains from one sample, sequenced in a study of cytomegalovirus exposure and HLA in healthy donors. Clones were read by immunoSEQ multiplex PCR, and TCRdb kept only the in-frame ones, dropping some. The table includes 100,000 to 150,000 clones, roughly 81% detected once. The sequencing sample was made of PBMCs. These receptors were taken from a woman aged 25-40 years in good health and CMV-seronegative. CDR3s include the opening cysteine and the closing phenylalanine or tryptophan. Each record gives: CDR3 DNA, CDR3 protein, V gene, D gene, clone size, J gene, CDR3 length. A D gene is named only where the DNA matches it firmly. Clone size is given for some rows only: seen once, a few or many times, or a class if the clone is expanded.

CDR3 DNA: TGTGCCAGCAGGGCGGGGTCCAATGGCTACACCTTC
CDR3 protein: CASRAGSNGYTF
V gene: TRBV6-5
D gene: -
clone size: -
J gene: TRBJ1-2
CDR3 length: 12

CDR3 DNA: TGTGCCAGCAGTGACCAGGGGGCGGAATACAATGAGCAGTTCTTC
CDR3 protein: CASSDQGAEYNEQFF
V gene: TRBV6-4
D gene: TRBD1
clone size: -
J gene: TRBJ2-1
CDR3 length: 15

CDR3 DNA: TGTGCCAGCAGTGAGGGTGGGACAGCGTCTCCAACTAATGAAAAACTGTTTTTT
CDR3 protein: CASSEGGTASPTNEKLFF
V gene: TRBV6-1
D gene: TRBD1
clone size: -
J gene: TRBJ1-4
CDR3 length: 18

CDR3 DNA: TGTGCCAGCAGTCAAAGGTGGGGGGGTCGGTCTAAGCATTTT
CDR3 protein: CASSQRWGGRSKHF
V gene: TRBV6-5
D gene: -
clone size: -
J gene: TRBJ1-5
CDR3 length: 14

CDR3 DNA: TGTGCCAGCAGCTCCGGGAGTAACTCCTACGAGCAGTACTTC
CDR3 protein: CASSSGSNSYEQYF
V gene: TRBV5-4
D gene: -
clone size: -
J gene: TRBJ2-7
CDR3 length: 14

CDR3 DNA: TGTGCCAGCAGCCAGACACCCACCGGGGAGCTGTTTTTT
CDR3 protein: CASSQTPTGELFF
V gene: TRBV7-9
D gene: -
clone size: once
J gene: TRBJ2-2
CDR3 length: 13

CDR3 DNA: TGTGCCAGCAGCGCTACGGACAGGCCGGGAGAGACCCAGTACTTC
CDR3 protein: CASSATDRPGETQYF
V gene: TRBV5-6
D gene: TRBD1
clone size: -
J gene: TRBJ2-5
CDR3 length: 15

CDR3 DNA: TGTGCCAGCAGCTTGGGAATACAGGGAGAGGGCTACACCTTC
CDR3 protein: CASSLGIQGEGYTF
V gene: TRBV5-4
D gene: -
clone size: once
J gene: TRBJ1-2
CDR3 length: 14

CDR3 DNA: TGTGCCAGCAGCTTAGGAAGGTTAGCCAATGAGCAGTTCTTC
CDR3 protein: CASSLGRLANEQFF
V gene: TRBV11-3
D gene: -
clone size: -
J gene: TRBJ2-1
CDR3 length: 14

CDR3 DNA: TGTGCCAGCAGCTTGACTAGTTCAGGGCTACACTACTTCTACGAGCAGTACTTC
CDR3 protein: CASSLTSSGLHYFYEQYF
V gene: TRBV7-9
D gene: -
clone size: -
J gene: TRBJ2-7
CDR3 length: 18

CDR3 DNA: TGTGCCAGCAGTGAACTCATGGGCCCCCAGCATTTT
CDR3 protein: CASSELMGPQHF
V gene: TRBV25-1
D gene: -
clone size: -
J gene: TRBJ1-5
CDR3 length: 12

CDR3 DNA: TGCAGCGTTGAAGGTTGGTACGGGAGGCCAAACAATGAGCAGTTCTTC
CDR3 protein: CSVEGWYGRPNNEQFF
V gene: TRBV29-1
D gene: TRBD2
clone size: -
J gene: TRBJ2-1
CDR3 length: 16

CDR3 DNA: TGTGCCAGTAGTATTAGGACTCCCGGGGATACGCAGTATTTT
CDR3 protein: CASSIRTPGDTQYF
V gene: TRBV19
D gene: -
clone size: -
J gene: TRBJ2-3
CDR3 length: 14

CDR3 DNA: TGTGCTAGCAGCCCAACCGGGACTAGCGTCTTAAATGAGCAGTTCTTC
CDR3 protein: CASSPTGTSVLNEQFF
V gene: TRBV7-7
D gene: TRBD2
clone size: once
J gene: TRBJ2-1
CDR3 length: 16

CDR3 DNA: TGTGCCAGCAGTTACTCTAGCGGGAGGTCCCACGAGCAGTACTTC
CDR3 protein: CASSYSSGRSHEQYF
V gene: TRBV6-5
D gene: TRBD2
clone size: -
J gene: TRBJ2-7
CDR3 length: 15

CDR3 DNA: TGCGCCAGCAGCCCGTATACTAACTATGGCTACACCTTC
CDR3 protein: CASSPYTNYGYTF
V gene: TRBV5-1
D gene: -
clone size: -
J gene: TRBJ1-2
CDR3 length: 13

CDR3 DNA: TGTGCCAGCAGCTTACCCCGGACAAGCGAAAAACTGTTTTTT
CDR3 protein: CASSLPRTSEKLFF
V gene: TRBV7-9
D gene: -
clone size: few
J gene: TRBJ1-4
CDR3 length: 14

CDR3 DNA: TGTGCCAGCAGCTTAAGGTGGTTGGGCACCCAGGGCGTGGAGACCCAGTACTTC
CDR3 protein: CASSLRWLGTQGVETQYF
V gene: TRBV11-2
D gene: -
clone size: -
J gene: TRBJ2-5
CDR3 length: 18

CDR3 DNA: TGTGCCAGCAGTTGGAGGGAAATAAGCGAGCAGTACTTC
CDR3 protein: CASSWREISEQYF
V gene: TRBV2
D gene: -
clone size: -
J gene: TRBJ2-7
CDR3 length: 13

CDR3 DNA: -
CDR3 protein: CASSKFGAGAQHF
V gene: TRBV21-1
D gene: -
clone size: -
J gene: TRBJ1-5
CDR3 length: 13

CDR3 DNA: TGTGCCAGTAGAAAAAACGGGGGACAGAGCAATCAGCCCCAGCATTTT
CDR3 protein: CASRKNGGQSNQPQHF
V gene: TRBV19
D gene: TRBD1
clone size: few
J gene: TRBJ1-5
CDR3 length: 16

CDR3 DNA: TGTGCCAGCAGTTCGTCAGGCCCTCCCTACGAGCAGTACTTC
CDR3 protein: CASSSSGPPYEQYF
V gene: TRBV27
D gene: -
clone size: -
J gene: TRBJ2-7
CDR3 length: 14

CDR3 DNA: TGTGCCAGCAGCTTATATCCGAGTGAGACCCAGTACTTC
CDR3 protein: CASSLYPSETQYF
V gene: TRBV7-8
D gene: -
clone size: -
J gene: TRBJ2-5
CDR3 length: 13

CDR3 DNA: TGTGCCAGCAGCTTAGGTGTAGGGGGTCCACAGAGCTCCTACAATGAGCAGTTCTTC
CDR3 protein: CASSLGVGGPQSSYNEQFF
V gene: TRBV13
D gene: -
clone size: -
J gene: TRBJ2-1
CDR3 length: 19

CDR3 DNA: TGTGCCAGCAGTGACCACACAGGGAGCTCCTACGAGCAGTACTTC
CDR3 protein: CASSDHTGSSYEQYF
V gene: TRBV6-1
D gene: -
clone size: -
J gene: TRBJ2-7
CDR3 length: 15

CDR3 DNA: TGCGCCAGCAGTCTGTATTTTAGGGACACCGAGCTCTATAACTACGAGCAGTACTTC
CDR3 protein: CASSLYFRDTELYNYEQYF
V gene: TRBV23-1
D gene: -
clone size: -
J gene: TRBJ2-7
CDR3 length: 19

CDR3 DNA: TGTGCCAGCAGTCACCCTAGCGGGAGGGCCCTAAGCGAGCAGTACTTC
CDR3 protein: CASSHPSGRALSEQYF
V gene: TRBV6-6
D gene: TRBD2
clone size: -
J gene: TRBJ2-7
CDR3 length: 16

CDR3 DNA: TGCGCCAGCAGACTTGGAGACACTGAAGCTTTCTTT
CDR3 protein: CASRLGDTEAFF
V gene: TRBV5-1
D gene: -
clone size: -
J gene: TRBJ1-1
CDR3 length: 12

CDR3 DNA: TGTGCCTGGAGTGAGAACTTCAATTCACCCCTCCACTTT
CDR3 protein: CAWSENFNSPLHF
V gene: TRBV30
D gene: -
clone size: -
J gene: TRBJ1-6
CDR3 length: 13

CDR3 DNA: TGTGCCAGCAGTTACTCCAGGAACAGTTACGAGCAGTACTTC
CDR3 protein: CASSYSRNSYEQYF
V gene: TRBV6-5
D gene: -
clone size: -
J gene: TRBJ2-7
CDR3 length: 14

CDR3 DNA: TGTGCCAGCAGCGTAGGAGTAGCGGGGGGGCCGGATACGCAGTATTTT
CDR3 protein: CASSVGVAGGPDTQYF
V gene: TRBV9
D gene: TRBD2
clone size: -
J gene: TRBJ2-3
CDR3 length: 16

CDR3 DNA: TGTGCCTGGAGTGTAAAACGGTCTTATGGCTACACCTTC
CDR3 protein: CAWSVKRSYGYTF
V gene: TRBV30
D gene: -
clone size: -
J gene: TRBJ1-2
CDR3 length: 13

CDR3 DNA: TGTGCCAGTAGCCCTCGAGGGCGGCTGAATCAGCCCCAGCATTTT
CDR3 protein: CASSPRGRLNQPQHF
V gene: TRBV19
D gene: -
clone size: -
J gene: TRBJ1-5
CDR3 length: 15

CDR3 DNA: TGCGCCAGCAGCCAACCGGGACAGGTGCACTATGGCTACACCTTC
CDR3 protein: CASSQPGQVHYGYTF
V gene: TRBV4-1
D gene: TRBD1
clone size: once
J gene: TRBJ1-2
CDR3 length: 15

CDR3 DNA: TGTGCCAGCAGCGGCTCCGGGACAGGGGGCCCTGGAAACACCATATATTTT
CDR3 protein: CASSGSGTGGPGNTIYF
V gene: TRBV9
D gene: TRBD1
clone size: -
J gene: TRBJ1-3
CDR3 length: 17

CDR3 DNA: TGTGCCTGGAGTGTTGGGGGGAATCAGCCCCAGCATTTT
CDR3 protein: CAWSVGGNQPQHF
V gene: TRBV30
D gene: -
clone size: few
J gene: TRBJ1-5
CDR3 length: 13

CDR3 DNA: TGCACCAGCAGCCGTCGGGACTACTCCTACAATGAGCAGTTCTTC
CDR3 protein: CTSSRRDYSYNEQFF
V gene: TRBV1
D gene: -
clone size: few
J gene: TRBJ2-1
CDR3 length: 15

CDR3 DNA: TGTGCCAGCAGCGCGGAGGGCGGTGGATTTAATTCACCCCTCCACTTT
CDR3 protein: CASSAEGGGFNSPLHF
V gene: TRBV5-5
D gene: -
clone size: -
J gene: TRBJ1-6
CDR3 length: 16

CDR3 DNA: TGTGCCAGCATCCAAGACCGGGGGGCCTATGGCTACACCTTC
CDR3 protein: CASIQDRGAYGYTF
V gene: TRBV6-6
D gene: -
clone size: -
J gene: TRBJ1-2
CDR3 length: 14

CDR3 DNA: TGCGCCAGCAGCCAAGATAGGCAGGCACCCTATGGCTACACCTTC
CDR3 protein: CASSQDRQAPYGYTF
V gene: TRBV4-1
D gene: -
clone size: -
J gene: TRBJ1-2
CDR3 length: 15

CDR3 DNA: TGTGCCAGCAGCGCCACAGGGGCCAATGAGCAGTTCTTC
CDR3 protein: CASSATGANEQFF
V gene: TRBV9
D gene: TRBD1
clone size: once
J gene: TRBJ2-1
CDR3 length: 13

CDR3 DNA: TGTGCCAGCAGTTACAGGGAGGGTCAGCCCCAGCATTTT
CDR3 protein: CASSYREGQPQHF
V gene: TRBV6-5
D gene: -
clone size: -
J gene: TRBJ1-5
CDR3 length: 13

CDR3 DNA: TGTGCCATCAGTGAGCTGGGGAGGAATTCACCCCTCCACTTT
CDR3 protein: CAISELGRNSPLHF
V gene: TRBV10-3
D gene: -
clone size: once
J gene: TRBJ1-6
CDR3 length: 14

CDR3 DNA: TGTGCCAGCAGCGGACAGGGGCCCAGCACAGATACGCAGTATTTT
CDR3 protein: CASSGQGPSTDTQYF
V gene: TRBV13
D gene: TRBD1
clone size: -
J gene: TRBJ2-3
CDR3 length: 15

CDR3 DNA: TGTGCCAGCAGTTTAAATCCTAGGCTGATCACAGATACGCAGTATTTT
CDR3 protein: CASSLNPRLITDTQYF
V gene: TRBV27
D gene: -
clone size: few
J gene: TRBJ2-3
CDR3 length: 16

CDR3 DNA: TGCGCCAGCAGCCAACAGCCCCAGGGGTCTTACAATGAGCAGTTCTTC
CDR3 protein: CASSQQPQGSYNEQFF
V gene: TRBV4-3
D gene: -
clone size: -
J gene: TRBJ2-1
CDR3 length: 16

CDR3 DNA: TGTGCCAGCAGACCCCCGAGCTCCTACGAGCAGTACTTC
CDR3 protein: CASRPPSSYEQYF
V gene: TRBV6-5
D gene: -
clone size: -
J gene: TRBJ2-7
CDR3 length: 13

CDR3 DNA: TGTGCCAGCGGGGTATCCTGGATAGGCAATCAGCCCCAGCATTTT
CDR3 protein: CASGVSWIGNQPQHF
V gene: TRBV19
D gene: -
clone size: -
J gene: TRBJ1-5
CDR3 length: 15

CDR3 DNA: TGTGCCAGCTCACCCTCAACAGGGGGCATAGAAGAGCAGTACTTC
CDR3 protein: CASSPSTGGIEEQYF
V gene: TRBV18
D gene: TRBD1
clone size: -
J gene: TRBJ2-7
CDR3 length: 15

CDR3 DNA: TGTGCCAGCAGTTATTCGGCTAGCGGGTTCAATGAGCAGTTCTTC
CDR3 protein: CASSYSASGFNEQFF
V gene: TRBV6-5
D gene: TRBD2
clone size: -
J gene: TRBJ2-1
CDR3 length: 15

CDR3 DNA: TGTGCCAGCAGTCTCCCAAGGGGCTCCATGAACACTGAAGCTTTCTTT
CDR3 protein: CASSLPRGSMNTEAFF
V gene: TRBV28
D gene: -
clone size: once
J gene: TRBJ1-1
CDR3 length: 16

CDR3 DNA: TGTGCCTGGAGTAAGACCCAGGGGCGCGGCTACACCTTC
CDR3 protein: CAWSKTQGRGYTF
V gene: TRBV30
D gene: -
clone size: few
J gene: TRBJ1-2
CDR3 length: 13

CDR3 DNA: TGTGCCAGCAGTTTAGGGACTCTTCTAAATGAGCAGTTCTTC
CDR3 protein: CASSLGTLLNEQFF
V gene: TRBV27
D gene: -
clone size: -
J gene: TRBJ2-1
CDR3 length: 14

CDR3 DNA: TGTGCCAGCAGCCACAGTGCCGGGACTAGCGGATCCTACGAGCAGTACTTC
CDR3 protein: CASSHSAGTSGSYEQYF
V gene: TRBV5-4
D gene: TRBD2
clone size: -
J gene: TRBJ2-7
CDR3 length: 17

CDR3 DNA: TGTGCCATCAGTGTAGGAGTTCAAGAGACCCAGTACTTC
CDR3 protein: CAISVGVQETQYF
V gene: TRBV10-3
D gene: -
clone size: -
J gene: TRBJ2-5
CDR3 length: 13

CDR3 DNA: TGTGCCAGCAGCCCCCAACAGAATACGCAGTATTTT
CDR3 protein: CASSPQQNTQYF
V gene: TRBV11-2
D gene: -
clone size: -
J gene: TRBJ2-3
CDR3 length: 12

CDR3 DNA: TGTGCCATCAGCGGAGCCCTAGCGGGACTCTCCTACGAGCAGTACTTC
CDR3 protein: CAISGALAGLSYEQYF
V gene: TRBV10-3
D gene: TRBD2
clone size: -
J gene: TRBJ2-7
CDR3 length: 16

CDR3 DNA: TGTGCCAGCAGCTTAGTGGCGGGAGGGAGCAATGAGCAGTTCTTC
CDR3 protein: CASSLVAGGSNEQFF
V gene: TRBV7-8
D gene: TRBD2
clone size: -
J gene: TRBJ2-1
CDR3 length: 15

CDR3 DNA: TGTGCCAGCAGCAAGAGGTCAGGGGGCGCGAACACCGGGGAGCTGTTTTTT
CDR3 protein: CASSKRSGGANTGELFF
V gene: TRBV7-8
D gene: TRBD1
clone size: -
J gene: TRBJ2-2
CDR3 length: 17